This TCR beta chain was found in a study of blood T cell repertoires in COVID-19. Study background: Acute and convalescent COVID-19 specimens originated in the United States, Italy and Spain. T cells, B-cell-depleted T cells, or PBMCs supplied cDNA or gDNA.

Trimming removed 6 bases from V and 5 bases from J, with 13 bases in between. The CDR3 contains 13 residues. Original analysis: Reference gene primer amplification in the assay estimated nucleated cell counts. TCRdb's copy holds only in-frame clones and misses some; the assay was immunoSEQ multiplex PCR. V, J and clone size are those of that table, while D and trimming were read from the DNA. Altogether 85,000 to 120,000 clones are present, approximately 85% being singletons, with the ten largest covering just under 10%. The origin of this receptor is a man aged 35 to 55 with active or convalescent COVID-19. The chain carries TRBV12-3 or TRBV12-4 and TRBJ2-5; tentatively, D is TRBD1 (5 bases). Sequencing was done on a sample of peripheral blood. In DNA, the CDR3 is TGTGCCAGCAGCCCCGGGCCAGGGGAGACCCAGTACTTC. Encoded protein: CASSPGPGETQYF.